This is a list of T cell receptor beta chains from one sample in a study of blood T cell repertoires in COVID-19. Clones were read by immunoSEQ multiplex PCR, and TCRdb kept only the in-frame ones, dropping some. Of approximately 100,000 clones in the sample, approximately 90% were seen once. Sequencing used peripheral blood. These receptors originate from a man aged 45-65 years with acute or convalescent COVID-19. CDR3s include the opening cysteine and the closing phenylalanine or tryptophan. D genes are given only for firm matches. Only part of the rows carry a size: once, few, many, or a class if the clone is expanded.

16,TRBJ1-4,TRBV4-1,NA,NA,TGCGCCAGCAGCCAAGGTGCCGGGGGTGGGAATGAAAAACTGTTTTTT,CASSQGAGGGNEKLFF
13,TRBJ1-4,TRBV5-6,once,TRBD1,TGTGCCAGCAGCCAGGACAGGGCTGAAAAACTGTTTTTT,CASSQDRAEKLFF
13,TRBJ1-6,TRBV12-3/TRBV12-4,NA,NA,TGTGCCAGCAGCGTAGGGGAAACGGCACCCCTCCACTTT,CASSVGETAPLHF
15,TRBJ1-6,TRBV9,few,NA,TGTGCCAGCAGCGCGACAGTAATGTATAATTCACCCCTCCACTTT,CASSATVMYNSPLHF
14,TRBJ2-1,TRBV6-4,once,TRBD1,TGTGCCAGCAGCGCTATGGGACAGTACAATGAGCAGTTCTTC,CASSAMGQYNEQFF
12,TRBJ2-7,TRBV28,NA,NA,TGTGCCAGTCGAGGGGGATTGGGGGAGCAGTACTTC,CASRGGLGEQYF
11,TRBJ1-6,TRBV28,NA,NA,TGTGCCAGCACCCCCGGGACACCCCTCCACTTT,CASTPGTPLHF
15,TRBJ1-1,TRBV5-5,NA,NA,TGTGCCAGCAGCTCCAATCACAGGGTGAACACTGAAGCTTTCTTT,CASSSNHRVNTEAFF
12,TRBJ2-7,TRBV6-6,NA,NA,TGTGCCAGCAGCGGACAGTCCTACGAGCAGTACTTC,CASSGQSYEQYF
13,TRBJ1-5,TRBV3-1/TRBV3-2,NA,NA,TGTGCCAGCAGCCAAACGCGGGGTCAGCCCCAGCATTTT,CASSQTRGQPQHF
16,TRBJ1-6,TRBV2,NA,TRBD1,TGTGCCAGCAGTGAAAGAGGGGGCCAGAGAAATTCACCCCTCCACTTT,CASSERGGQRNSPLHF
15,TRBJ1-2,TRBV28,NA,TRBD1,TGTGCCAGCAGAAACCATCAAACAGGGGTCTATGGCTACACCTTC,CASRNHQTGVYGYTF
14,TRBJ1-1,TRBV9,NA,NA,TGTGCCAGCAGCGTAGGACAGACGAACACTGAAGCTTTCTTT,CASSVGQTNTEAFF
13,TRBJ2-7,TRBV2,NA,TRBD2,TGTGCCAGCCGAGGCGGGGGAGGACACGAGCAGTACTTC,CASRGGGGHEQYF
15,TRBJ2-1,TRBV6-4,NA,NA,TGTGCCAGCTCCCCCGGAACCTTTCCCGGGAATGAGCAGTTCTTC,CASSPGTFPGNEQFF
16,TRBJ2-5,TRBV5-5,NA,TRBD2,TGTGCCAGCAGCTTGATGGTCGGGGGGTGGCAAGAGACCCAGTACTTC,CASSLMVGGWQETQYF
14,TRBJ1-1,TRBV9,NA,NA,TGTGCCAGCAGCTCAGCGACGGGTAACACTGAAGCTTTCTTT,CASSSATGNTEAFF
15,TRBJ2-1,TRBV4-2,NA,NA,TGTGCCAGCAGCGACTATAGGGACTTTAACAATGAGCAGTTCTTC,CASSDYRDFNNEQFF
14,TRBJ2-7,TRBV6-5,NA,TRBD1,TGTGCCAGCAGTTCCAGGGGGCAGTACGGCGAGCAGTACTTC,CASSSRGQYGEQYF
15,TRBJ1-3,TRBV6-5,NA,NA,TGTGCCAGCAGGGCATCCAGGGGCTCTGGAAACACCATATATTTT,CASRASRGSGNTIYF
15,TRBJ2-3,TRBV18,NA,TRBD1,TGTGCCAGCTCACTCACGGGACAGCGCACAGATACGCAGTATTTT,CASSLTGQRTDTQYF
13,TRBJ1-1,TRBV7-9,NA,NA,TGTGCCAGCAGCTTATCAGGGGAAACTGAAGCTTTCTTT,CASSLSGETEAFF